Reported below is one T cell receptor beta chain. This specimen comes from a study of Graves' ophthalmopathy and Graves' hyperthyroidism. Background on the study: Peripheral blood was gathered at the point of initial diagnosis, before any treatment started.

Patients were excluded if they had other autoimmune diseases or uncontrolled infections, and likewise if pregnancy or lactation applied. What supplied the PBMCs was 7.5 to 10 ml of fresh peripheral blood. Investigators amplified TCR beta CDR3 regions from RNA transcripts. Second-round multiplex PCR followed a first-round RT-PCR using HTBI primers. MiXCR, applied by TCRdb to the multiplex PCR reads, yields one record per CDR3 protein. The repertoire holds roughly 60,000 distinct CDR3 sequences, with roughly 47% as singletons. The CDR3 length is 15 residues. CDR1 is MNHGY and CDR2 is SVAAGI in the germline V gene. V shed 8 bases and J 4 bases; nucleotides not matched to a gene: 5.

Input material: peripheral blood. The V gene is TRBV6-9, the J gene TRBJ2-3, with 14 bases identical to TRBD2. The receptor was derived from an adult woman with Graves' ophthalmopathy. CDR3 sequence: CASQGLAGAADTQYF. The CDR3 bases are TGTGCCAGCCAGGGACTAGCGGGAGCGGCAGATACGCAGTATTTT.